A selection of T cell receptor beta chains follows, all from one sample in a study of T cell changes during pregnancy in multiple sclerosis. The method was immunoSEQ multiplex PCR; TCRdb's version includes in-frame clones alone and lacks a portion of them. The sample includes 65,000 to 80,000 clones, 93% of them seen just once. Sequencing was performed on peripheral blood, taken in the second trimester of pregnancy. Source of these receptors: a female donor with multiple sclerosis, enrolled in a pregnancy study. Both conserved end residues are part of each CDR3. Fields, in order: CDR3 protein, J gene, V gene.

CASSPSGTGHLGQYF	TRBJ2-7	TRBV5-8
CASSLSGGREKLFF	TRBJ1-4	TRBV7-9
CASKRYRESTEAFF	TRBJ1-1	TRBV6-1
CASSPFRAGGTEAFF	TRBJ1-1	TRBV6-5
CSVTGLAVYNEQFF	TRBJ2-1	TRBV29-1
CACRRGNYGYTF	TRBJ1-2	TRBV30
CASSLDRAVFYEQYF	TRBJ2-7	TRBV11-2
CASSLTGIGDGYTF	TRBJ1-2	TRBV11-1
CASSSGGWTQETQYF	TRBJ2-5	TRBV5-1
CASSVGLAEYNEQFF	TRBJ2-1	TRBV9
CASRRQGSYTEAFF	TRBJ1-1	TRBV4-1
CASSLGQNYGYTF	TRBJ1-2	TRBV5-6
CASSKDSSSSTDTQYF	TRBJ2-3	TRBV21-1
CASSPDSSEQYF	TRBJ2-7	TRBV18
CASRRTDSNQPQHF	TRBJ1-5	TRBV2
CSVLPGTGGSAFF	TRBJ1-1	TRBV29-1
CASSQGGRPTDTQYF	TRBJ2-3	TRBV14
CASRDTDPDTQYF	TRBJ2-3	TRBV5-1
CASNPAAGDWNTEAFF	TRBJ1-1	TRBV19
CASSLIVAGGPDTQYF	TRBJ2-3	TRBV5-6
CASSVRTENSPLHF	TRBJ1-6	TRBV9
CASSEGLAGGALYEQYF	TRBJ2-7	TRBV6-1
CAEGSGGYNEQFF	TRBJ2-1	TRBV7-9